This T cell receptor beta chain was identified in a study of T cells after yellow fever vaccination. Universal primer sites and UMIs were introduced during 5'RACE template-switching synthesis of TCR cDNA. One entry per CDR3 protein, called by TCRdb with MiXCR from the 5' RACE reads. The sample lists roughly 330,000 distinct CDR3 sequences; around 3.9% were seen once. Study outcomes and limitations: Reappearance after the booster was seen for most primary-vaccination clones, at 96% CD4 and 75% to 90% CD8. It was the secondary response that reached its peak faster, day 5 versus 15, but it was weaker. The appearance of a small share of clonotypes in both CD4 and CD8 compartments was observed.

The CDR3 runs 16 residues. The V gene lost 1 base and the J gene lost 5 bases, with 17 bases spanning the gap. Germline V gives CDR1 SGHNT, CDR2 YENEEA. This clonotype was observed a few times. No antigen is known for it. Specimen: PBMCs, collected 5 days after the yellow fever booster vaccination. The receptor was derived from a man younger than 30 who received the YFV17D yellow fever vaccine. This chain uses TRBV11-3 with TRBJ2-5, with D perhaps TRBD1 (5 bases). CDR3 loop: CASSLGPKGNSETQYF. CDR3 bases: TGTGCCAGCAGCTTAGGTCCTAAGGGGAATTCGGAGACCCAGTACTTC.